This entry is about one T cell receptor beta chain. As yet, its antigen is unknown. The data stem from a study of T cell responses to AZD1222 COVID-19 vaccine. Study as a whole: Second-dose timings of about 4 or about 12 weeks were pooled. Regarding the study as a whole: Across spike, vaccine-associated CD4 TCRs were found, dominant at 160-218 and 743-854. The donors showed a predominance of white British ancestry and of females, with possible underestimation of clonal diversity.

V shed 0 bases and J shed 5 bases, with 11 bases lying between them. Germline loops: CDR1 GTSNPN, CDR2 SVGIG (reference sequence). CDR3 length: 13 residues. Assay used: immunoSEQ multiplex PCR; TCRdb lists only in-frame clones, some missing. The sample records around 140,000 clones, roughly 88% being singletons. This chain links TRBV30 with TRBJ2-7; D not certain. This TCR was sampled from an adult in good health. The source was peripheral blood, collected on day 0 of AZD1222 vaccination. This CDR3 is CAWSVRWWDEQYF. The CDR3 region has the DNA TGTGCCTGGAGTGTACGATGGTGGGACGAGCAGTACTTC.